A single sample is the source of the 21 T cell receptor beta chains below, sequenced in a study of control samples from healthy donors and cancer patients. The assay was immunoSEQ multiplex PCR, and TCRdb's table has in-frame clones only and misses some. The sample lists around 140,000 clones; approximately 91% were seen once. The specimen was blood. Every receptor here comes from a young man in good health.

As DNA, the CDR3 is TGTGCCAGCAGCGACCGAGGGACAGGGGTTGAGCCCCAGCATTTT. Translation: CASSDRGTGVEPQHF. The V gene is TRBV5-6, the J gene TRBJ1-5, with TRBD1 identical over 10 bases. The CDR3 loop spans 15 amino acids. CDR1 is SGHDT and CDR2 is YYEEEE in the germline V gene. V shed 4 bases and J 8 bases; nucleotides not matched to a gene: 9.

This clone was recorded only once. This chain links TRBV18 with TRBJ1-4; 8 bases are shared with TRBD1. Losses at the gene ends were 5 bases for V and 8 bases for J; bases not matched to a gene: 4. CDR1 is KGHSH, CDR2 LQKENI, per germline. CDR3 length: 13 residues. The CDR3 protein is CASSGQGIEKLFF. DNA for the CDR3: TGTGCCAGCTCAGGACAGGGAATCGAAAAACTGTTTTTT.

The chain couples TRBV27 to TRBJ1-4, with D unresolved. The V end lost 5 bases, the J end lost 3 bases, and 16 bases lay between the germline ends. Per the germline V gene, CDR1 is MNHEY and CDR2 is SMNVEV (reference sequence). The CDR3 loop spans 16 amino acids. The CDR3 reads CASSDQSKMPNEKLFF. The CDR3 DNA follows: TGTGCCAGCAGTGATCAAAGTAAGATGCCTAATGAAAAACTGTTTTTT.

The chain carries TRBV28 and TRBJ2-3; TRBD2 aligns across 8 bases. The germline V gene encodes CDR1 MDHEN and CDR2 SYDVKM. CDR3 length equals 16 residues. J was trimmed by 6 bases and V by 3 bases; bases with no gene match: 11. CDR3 in DNA: TGTGCCAGCAGTTTCCGGGGGGCGGGAGGAAGGGATACGCAGTATTTT. Protein sequence: CASSFRGAGGRDTQYF.

This rearrangement joins TRBV29-1 to TRBJ1-1, with 7 bases that match TRBD1. Germline V lookup: CDR1 SQVTM, CDR2 ANQGSEA. With V trimmed by 2 bases and J by 4 bases, 1 base remained unmatched. This CDR3 is built from 12 residues. DNA for the CDR3: TGCAGCGTTGAACCAGGGGGCACTGAAGCTTTCTTT. The encoded protein is CSVEPGGTEAFF.

V is TRBV3-1 (or the pseudogene TRBV3-2) and J is TRBJ1-5; D not certain. The CDR3 totals 15 residues. V lost 3 bases and J lost 6, with 15 bases in between. Germline V gene sequence: CDR1 LGHDT, CDR2 YNNKEL (reference sequence). CDR3 bases: TGTGCCAGCAGCCAGGGTCCAAAAAGAAGTCAGCCCCAGCATTTT. It specifies CASSQGPKRSQPQHF.

V is TRBV5-5 and J is TRBJ2-3, with D perhaps TRBD2 (5 bases). CDR1 is SGHKS and CDR2 is YYEKEE in the germline V gene (reference sequence). The ends were cut back, 4 bases at V and 4 bases at J, with 10 bases in the middle. The CDR3 has 13 amino acids. CDR3 protein: CASSGLPADTQYF. The CDR3 region has the DNA TGTGCCAGCAGCGGACTGCCGGCAGATACGCAGTATTTT.

The chain combines TRBV7-9 with TRBJ1-6, with 7 bases identical to TRBD1. Germline-derived CDR1 and CDR2 are SEHNR and FQNEAQ (reference sequence). The CDR3 has 14 amino acids. Unmatched junction bases numbered 4, after V lost 1 base and J lost 10 bases. The chain's CDR3 is CASSLGTGSSPLHF. CDR3 nucleotide sequence: TGTGCCAGCAGCTTAGGGACAGGAAGCTCACCCCTCCACTTT.

This chain's CDR3 is CASSRGEGLPAFF. CDR3 sequence (DNA): TGTGCCAGCAGCCGAGGGGAGGGTTTGCCAGCTTTCTTT. This sequence joins TRBV7-8 and TRBJ1-1, with D perhaps matching TRBD1 (5 bases). Trimming cost V 5 bases and J 10 bases, with 17 bases left between them. Germline V gene lookup returns CDR1 SGHVS and CDR2 FQNEAQ. The CDR3 is made up of 13 amino acids.

The genes are TRBV7-9 and TRBJ1-4, with 7 bases lining up with TRBD1. V gave up 0 bases and J gave up 8 bases; unmatched junction bases: 6. CDR3 length: 15 amino acids. Germline V lookup: CDR1 SEHNR, CDR2 FQNEAQ (reference sequence). The chain's CDR3 is CASSLAGTDREKLFF. The DNA of the CDR3 is TGTGCCAGCAGCTTAGCCGGGACAGATAGAGAAAAACTGTTTTTT.

The chain carries TRBV19 and TRBJ2-7; 9 bases agree with TRBD1. V was clipped by 6 bases and J by 5 bases; unmatched bases: 8. Germline values: CDR1 LNHDA, CDR2 SQIVND (reference sequence). This CDR3 spans 14 amino acids. The CDR3 region is CASSQQGAINEQYF. Written as DNA, the CDR3 is TGTGCCAGTAGCCAACAGGGGGCGATCAACGAGCAGTACTTC.

The chain is built from TRBV6-5 and TRBJ2-3, with unresolved D. CDR3 length equals 15 residues. Trimming shortened V by 2 bases and J by 0 bases, and 9 bases separated the two germline ends. The germline gives CDR1 MNHEY, CDR2 SVGAGI. CDR3 loop: CASSYEQTSTDTQYF. CDR3 sequence (DNA): TGTGCCAGCAGTTACGAACAGACTAGCACAGATACGCAGTATTTT.

V is TRBV19 and J is TRBJ2-1; D possibly uses TRBD1 or TRBD2 (5 bases each). Trimming cost V 3 bases and J 5 bases, with 14 bases left between them. Germline V gene sequence: CDR1 LNHDA, CDR2 SQIVND (reference sequence). CDR3 length: 15 residues. The CDR3 DNA sequence: TGTGCCAGTAGTATCCAGGGAGTGATCCACAATGAGCAGTTCTTC. Its translation is CASSIQGVIHNEQFF.

This chain connects TRBV27 to TRBJ2-2, with 9 bases fitting TRBD1. Germline-derived CDR1 and CDR2 are MNHEY and SMNVEV (reference sequence). The CDR3 is made up of 17 amino acids. J gave up 3 bases and V 5 bases, and 10 bases lay outside the gene matches. CDR3 sequence reads: CASSPYRGLKYTGELFF. In DNA, the CDR3 is TGTGCCAGCAGTCCATACAGGGGGCTGAAGTACACCGGGGAGCTGTTTTTT.

The chain carries TRBV27 and TRBJ1-1; 8 bases map to TRBD1. The CDR3 is 14 amino acids. V dropped 3 bases and J dropped 1; count of bases not matched to a gene: 1. Looked up from germline, CDR1 is MNHEY and CDR2 is SMNVEV (reference sequence). CDR3 nucleotides: TGTGCCAGCAGTTTGGGGACAGGGAACACTGAAGCTTTCTTT. As protein: CASSLGTGNTEAFF.

The rearrangement uses TRBV5-4 and TRBJ1-4, with TRBD1 matching 11 bases. This CDR3 contains 14 residues. Germline loops: CDR1 SGHNT, CDR2 YYREEE (reference sequence). The V segment lost 5 bases and the J segment 8 bases; nucleotides outside the gene matches: 5. The CDR3 nucleotides read TGTGCCAGCAGTTCGGACAGGGGGCGAGAAAAACTGTTTTTT. The encoded protein is CASSSDRGREKLFF.

J is TRBJ2-6 and V is TRBV19; weak D call: TRBD1 (5 bases). The V end lost 6 bases, the J end lost 4 bases, and 13 bases lay between the germline ends. CDR1 and CDR2 (germline): LNHDA, SQIVND (reference sequence). The CDR3 runs to 15 residues. CDR3 coding DNA: TGTGCCAGTAGACCTCAGGGATCCGGGGCCAACGTCCTGACTTTC. Its translation is CASRPQGSGANVLTF.

The chain has TRBV5-1 and TRBJ2-7; 7 nucleotides match TRBD1. The CDR3 length is 14 residues. J gave up 1 base and V 4 bases, and 5 bases lay outside the gene matches. Per germline, CDR1 SGHRS and CDR2 YFSETQ. CDR3 loop: CASSPGTVSYEQYF. The CDR3 DNA reads TGCGCCAGCAGCCCCGGGACAGTTTCCTACGAGCAGTACTTC.

The genes are TRBV9 and TRBJ2-5; maybe TRBD1 (5 bases). V lost 0 bases, J lost 0 bases, and 9 bases lay in between. Germline V CDR1 and CDR2: SGDLS, YYNGEE. The CDR3 runs 15 residues. This chain's CDR3 is CASSVDDSYQETQYF. The CDR3 DNA sequence: TGTGCCAGCAGCGTAGACGACAGCTACCAAGAGACCCAGTACTTC. The full variable domain, its missing parts supplied by reference TRBV9 and TRBJ2-5, is DSGVTQTPKHLITATGQRVTLRCSPRSGDLSVYWYQQSLDQGLQFLIQYYNGEERAKGNILERFSAQQFPDLHSELNLSSLELGDSALYFCASSVDDSYQETQYFGPGTRLLVL.

Comments on this clone: The sample has other DNA sequences that encode this CDR3 too. V and J are TRBV18 and TRBJ1-1, with D possibly being TRBD1 (6 bases). Trimming took off 1 base at V and 1 base at J, with 13 bases between the two ends. From germline, CDR1 is KGHSH and CDR2 LQKENI. The CDR3 is made up of 16 amino acids. CDR3 in amino acids: CASSPLAGVENTEAFF. The DNA of the CDR3 is TGTGCCAGCTCACCACTGGCAGGGGTCGAGAACACTGAAGCTTTCTTT.

V is TRBV6-5 and J is TRBJ1-4; D remains ambiguous. V was clipped by 0 bases and J by 8 bases, with 13 bases between them. Germline V lookup: CDR1 MNHEY, CDR2 SVGAGI. The CDR3 totals 15 residues. In nucleotides, the CDR3 is TGTGCCAGCAGTTACTCAAGGGTGTCGGGGGAAAAACTGTTTTTT. It codes for CASSYSRVSGEKLFF.